These 16 T cell receptor beta chains came from one sample sequenced in a study of cytomegalovirus exposure and HLA in healthy donors. Vbeta (60) and Jbeta (13) primers were used in the PCR. The repertoire was sequenced with immunoSEQ multiplex PCR; TCRdb's copy has only in-frame clones and lacks some. The data show 150,000 to 200,000 clones, around 75% seen once. Material: PBMCs. All receptors derive from a man between 35 and 55 years old in good health and CMV-seropositive.

This chain uses TRBV10-3 with TRBJ2-3, with 8 bases matching TRBD1. Germline V gene data show CDR1 as ENHRY and CDR2 as SYGVKD. The CDR3 has 14 residues. V trimming: 2 bases; J trimming: 5 bases; junction bases outside the gene matches: 3. This CDR3 reads CAISETDRGDTQYF. The CDR3 bases are TGTGCCATCAGTGAGACCGACAGGGGAGATACGCAGTATTTT.

The V and J genes are TRBV6-5 and TRBJ1-1, with 9 nucleotides matching TRBD1. The V gene's germline CDR1 is MNHEY and CDR2 SVGAGI. Germline trimming cut 5 bases from V and 4 bases from J; bases unmatched to any gene: 8. The CDR3 runs 15 residues. The CDR3 bases are TGTGCCAGCAGTCAATGGACAGGGGTGGGCACTGAAGCTTTCTTT. Its translation is CASSQWTGVGTEAFF.

This clone was found once. The chain employs TRBV30 and TRBJ2-3; 7 positions match TRBD1. After removal of 1 base from V and 3 bases from J, the junction contained 4 bases not matched to a gene. The CDR3 has 14 residues. Germline CDR1 and CDR2: GTSNPN and SVGIG (reference sequence). CDR3 nucleotide sequence: TGTGCCTGGAGTGAAGGGGGCGGGACAGATACGCAGTATTTT. As protein: CAWSEGGGTDTQYF.

This chain connects TRBV6-1 to TRBJ1-5; TRBD1 agrees at 9 bases. Unmatched junction bases numbered 5, after V lost 2 bases and J lost 3 bases. Germline lookup yields CDR1 MNHNS and CDR2 SASEGT. The CDR3 runs to 16 residues. In DNA, the CDR3 is TGTGCCAGCAGTGAACCCTGGACAGGGGTCAATCAGCCCCAGCATTTT. Its translation: CASSEPWTGVNQPQHF.

V and J are TRBV6-5 and TRBJ2-2; TRBD2 matches 10 bases. This CDR3 has 14 residues. CDR1 is MNHEY and CDR2 is SVGAGI in the germline V gene. Losses at the gene ends were 4 bases for V and 7 bases for J; bases not matched to a gene: 3. CDR3 amino acids: CASSLSGGVGELFF. Here the CDR3 DNA reads TGTGCCAGCAGTTTAAGCGGGGGGGTCGGGGAGCTGTTTTTT.

In DNA form, the CDR3 reads TGTGCCAGCAGCCAAGATATGACAGTCCTCTATGGCTACACCTTC. This encodes CASSQDMTVLYGYTF. The chain is built from TRBV14 and TRBJ1-2, with D maybe TRBD1 (5 bases). CDR1 is SGHDN, CDR2 FVKESK, per germline. The CDR3 covers 15 residues. Deletions cut 0 bases from V and 4 bases from J, with 12 bases between.

This clone has just one count. V is TRBV7-2 and J is TRBJ2-5; the D is unclear. Trimming removed 3 bases at V and 7 bases at J, with 12 bases between. Germline CDR1 and CDR2: SGHTA and FQGNSA. This CDR3 spans 13 amino acids. CDR3: CASSLALSGTQYF. CDR3 sequence (DNA): TGTGCCAGCAGCTTGGCCCTATCGGGGACCCAGTACTTC.

The J gene is TRBJ2-3, the V gene TRBV7-2; D gene uncertain. V lost 3 bases to trimming and J lost 0 bases, with 7 bases between them. The V gene's germline CDR1 is SGHTA and CDR2 FQGNSA. The CDR3 is 14 residues long. The CDR3 DNA is TGTGCCAGCAGCTTCTTTACTAGCACAGATACGCAGTATTTT. Translated: CASSFFTSTDTQYF.

The J gene is TRBJ2-7, the V gene TRBV20-1, with D tentatively TRBD1 (6 bases). CDR1 DFQATT and CDR2 SNEGSKA come from the germline V gene (reference sequence). Trimming shortened V by 3 bases and J by 5 bases, and 8 bases separated the two germline ends. This CDR3 is 11 amino acids long. The CDR3 nucleotides are TGCAGTGCTAGTGGGGGCGACGAGCAGTACTTC. Protein product: CSASGGDEQYF.

This clone was seen a single time. The chain recombines TRBV9 with TRBJ1-4; D is possibly TRBD1 (6 bases). The V gene's germline CDR1 is SGDLS and CDR2 YYNGEE. V lost 4 bases, J lost 2 bases, and 9 bases lay in between. The CDR3 is 14 amino acids. CDR3 bases: TGTGCCAGCAGCCTGGGGGCTACTAATGAAAAACTGTTTTTT. Its translation: CASSLGATNEKLFF.

There are a few counts of this clone. The chain has TRBV19 and TRBJ1-1; D possibly corresponds to TRBD1 (5 bases). The CDR3 is made up of 14 amino acids. Per germline, CDR1 LNHDA and CDR2 SQIVND (reference sequence). Deletions cut 4 bases from V and 2 bases from J, with 11 bases between. CDR3 protein: CASSTYGGNTEAFF. For the CDR3, the DNA is TGTGCCAGTAGTACCTACGGGGGAAACACTGAAGCTTTCTTT.

This chain connects TRBV2 to TRBJ2-5, with D uncertain. The V and J ends lost 10 bases and 3 bases respectively, with 9 bases between them. Germline CDR1 and CDR2: SNHLY and FYNNEI. The CDR3 is 11 amino acids. The CDR3 DNA is TGTGCCACCAGGTCGGAAGAGACCCAGTACTTC. It codes for CATRSEETQYF.

This sequence joins TRBV27 and TRBJ2-2, with D possibly matching TRBD2 (5 bases). The CDR3 sequence is 14 residues long. V lost 3 bases and J 0 bases, leaving 5 bases between the germline ends. Germline assignment: CDR1 MNHEY and CDR2 SMNVEV (reference sequence). The CDR3 protein is CASSFGTNTGELFF. The CDR3 nucleotides read TGTGCCAGCAGTTTCGGGACGAACACCGGGGAGCTGTTTTTT.

V usage is TRBV28 and J usage is TRBJ1-5; 7 bases match TRBD1. The J segment lost 2 bases and the V segment lost 7 bases, leaving 11 bases of the junction unmatched. CDR3 length equals 16 residues. Germline CDR1 reads MDHEN; CDR2 reads SYDVKM. The CDR3: CASTELRGVGNQPQHF. CDR3 sequence (DNA): TGTGCCAGCACCGAACTCAGGGGGGTCGGCAATCAGCCCCAGCATTTT. Drawing the rest from reference TRBV28 and TRBJ1-5, the complete variable domain is DVKVTQSSRYLVKRTGEKVFLECVQDMDHENMFWYRQDPGLGLRLIYFSYDVKMKEKGDIPEGYSVSREKKERFSLILESASTNQTSMYLCASTELRGVGNQPQHFGDGTRLSIL.

The rearrangement uses TRBV15 and TRBJ2-5; no clear D gene. Germline CDR1 reads LNHNV; CDR2 reads YYDKDF (reference sequence). This CDR3 comprises 13 residues. Between the trimmed V and J ends, which lost 7 bases and 3 bases, there was a span of 12 bases. The CDR3, as DNA: TGTGCCACCAAGGTAGACCTAGAAGAGACCCAGTACTTC. Its translation is CATKVDLEETQYF.

The J gene is TRBJ1-5, the V gene TRBV7-6, with a weak D call TRBD1 (6 bases). This CDR3 comprises 13 residues. Germline CDR1 and CDR2: SGHVS and FNYEAQ. Trimming removed 5 bases at V and 2 bases at J, with 7 bases between. CDR3 sequence reads: CASSPGGNQPQHF. In DNA, the CDR3 is TGTGCCAGCAGCCCAGGGGGCAATCAGCCCCAGCATTTT.